The 25 T cell receptor beta chains presented below share a single source sample, sequenced in a study of CD8 T cells in ankylosing spondylitis. One entry per CDR3 protein results from TCRdb running MiXCR on the 5' RACE reads. The repertoire has about 130,000 distinct CDR3 sequences, roughly 13% of them found once; the top ten carry about 3%. The sample consisted of blood, either unsorted or a sorted T cell fraction (not recorded which). These receptors were obtained from a female donor with ankylosing spondylitis or in good health (not recorded which).

A word on this clonotype: Being one base from a much bigger clone, this may be a read error. Since the CDR3 does not end with the conserved phenylalanine or tryptophan, this likely comes from a read error. This rearrangement joins TRBV29-1 to TRBJ2-1; TRBD2 is a possible D gene (7 bases). V lost 7 bases and J lost 2, with 15 bases in between. CDR1 and CDR2 from the germline V gene are SQVTM and ANQGSEA. The CDR3 runs to 14 residues. The CDR3: CSGRRGGPYNEQFL. CDR3 in DNA: TGCAGCGGTCGTAGGGGGGGGCCCTACAATGAGCAGTTCTTG.

In its sample, this clonotype was seen many times. The chain recombines TRBV5-1 with TRBJ2-7; D is possibly TRBD1 or TRBD2 (5 bases each). V gave up 3 bases and J gave up 0 bases, with 10 bases separating them. The CDR3 loop spans 14 amino acids. CDR1 is SGHRS and CDR2 is YFSETQ in the germline V gene. The CDR3 region is CASSSGRSSYEQYF. CDR3 in DNA: TGCGCCAGCAGCTCGGGACGGAGCTCCTACGAGCAGTACTTC.

This clonotype was found a few times. The chain joins TRBV5-1 to TRBJ2-1; 7 bases agree with TRBD1. The CDR3 length is 13 residues. CDR1 and CDR2 from the germline V gene are SGHRS and YFSETQ. J lost 8 bases, V lost 2 bases, and 4 bases had no gene match. CDR3 in amino acids: CASSFEGADEQFF. CDR3 DNA: TGCGCCAGCAGCTTTGAGGGGGCGGATGAGCAGTTCTTC.

V usage is TRBV5-1 and J usage is TRBJ2-1, with TRBD2 matching over 10 bases. The CDR3 is made up of 14 amino acids. V was clipped by 5 bases and J by 9 bases; unmatched bases: 8. From germline, CDR1 is SGHRS and CDR2 YFSETQ. The CDR3 DNA reads TGCGCCAGCAGAGCGAGCGGGGGGGGGAGTGAGCAGTTCTTC. It yields the protein CASRASGGGSEQFF.

This chain joins TRBV23-1 and TRBJ2-5; 7 bases match TRBD1. TRBV23-1 is noted as an ORF with a role that remains uncertain. The length of the CDR3 is 19 residues. V gave up 3 bases and J gave up 0 bases; unmatched junction bases: 16. The CDR3 nucleotides read TGCGCCAGCAGTCATCAGTTGTCCGGACAGGTGGGGGACCAAGAGACCCAGTACTTC. It translates to CASSHQLSGQVGDQETQYF.

The rearrangement links TRBV30 to TRBJ2-2; perhaps D is TRBD1 or TRBD2 (5 bases each). This CDR3 comprises 16 residues. Germline CDR1 GTSNPN, CDR2 SVGIG (reference sequence). The V end lost 2 bases, the J end lost 2 bases, and 15 bases lay between the germline ends. CDR3 residues: CAWSSLRDVNTGELFF. The CDR3 DNA follows: TGTGCCTGGAGTAGCCTCCGGGACGTCAACACCGGGGAGCTGTTTTTT.

This chain connects TRBV7-2 to TRBJ2-2, with D hard to call. The germline gives CDR1 SGHTA, CDR2 FQGNSA. V shed 6 bases and J shed 6 bases, with 17 bases lying between them. This CDR3 is 15 amino acids long. CDR3 region: CASRPDGTHAGELFF. The CDR3 nucleotides are TGTGCCAGCAGACCGGACGGTACACACGCCGGGGAGCTGTTTTTT.

V is TRBV20-1 and J is TRBJ2-5; 7 bases match TRBD2. Germline V CDR1 and CDR2: DFQATT, SNEGSKA (reference sequence). The ends lost 0 bases at V and 4 bases at J; junction bases unmatched: 11. This CDR3 comprises 16 residues. The CDR3 DNA sequence: TGCAGTGCTAGAGATAGGAGGACTAGTTCCGGAGAGACCCAGTACTTC. Its protein product is CSARDRRTSSGETQYF.

V usage is TRBV10-3 and J usage is TRBJ2-1, with 7 positions matching TRBD1. With V trimmed by 7 bases and J by 6 bases, 9 bases remained unmatched. CDR3 size: 14 residues. The germline V gene encodes CDR1 ENHRY and CDR2 SYGVKD. The CDR3 DNA reads TGTGCCATCACTGAAGGACAGGACTTCAATGAGCAGTTCTTC. Translating gives CAITEGQDFNEQFF.

V is TRBV12-3 or TRBV12-4 and J is TRBJ2-7; perhaps TRBD1 as D (5 bases). V gave up 2 bases and J gave up 6 bases, with 14 bases separating them. The CDR3 loop spans 14 amino acids. The chain's CDR3 is CASSLNLDIGEQYF. The DNA for the CDR3 is TGTGCCAGCAGTTTAAACTTGGACATAGGCGAGCAGTACTTC.

To note about this clonotype: One base away lies a much larger clone, so this may be a sequencing read error. The V and J genes are TRBV10-3 and TRBJ2-7; possibly TRBD2 for D (6 bases). Germline CDR1 and CDR2: ENHRY and SYGVKD. Between the trimmed V and J ends, which lost 4 bases and 5 bases, there was a span of 24 bases. The CDR3 has 17 residues. CDR3 sequence (DNA): TGTGCCATCAGTGGGGCGGGGCCGGACCGTTTTACGGACGAGCAGTACTTC. Its protein product is CAISGAGPDRFTDEQYF.

This clonotype was counted only a few times. The rearrangement links TRBV7-9 to TRBJ1-4, with D possibly being TRBD1 (5 bases). The germline V and J ends were trimmed by 5 bases and 0 bases, with 13 bases remaining between them. This CDR3 spans 16 amino acids. The germline V gene encodes CDR1 SEHNR and CDR2 FQNEAQ (reference sequence). CDR3 sequence (DNA): TGTGCCAGCAGCCCAGGGACTCCAACAACTAATGAAAAACTGTTTTTT. Its translation is CASSPGTPTTNEKLFF.

The table lists this clonotype with a few counts. The rearrangement links TRBV20-1 to TRBJ2-7; D not resolved. The CDR3 has 16 amino acids. CDR1 is DFQATT, CDR2 SNEGSKA, per germline (reference sequence). Trimming took off 7 bases at V and 3 bases at J, with 25 bases between the two ends. As DNA, the CDR3 is TGCAGTGTATTCCCCCCACAGTCTGGTAGAGACTACGAGCAGTACTTC. It yields the protein CSVFPPQSGRDYEQYF.

There are a few counts of this clonotype. The chain carries TRBV5-1 and TRBJ1-5; possibly TRBD1 for D (5 bases). Trimming removed 0 bases at V and 5 bases at J, with 12 bases between. The CDR3 consists of 15 residues. Germline V gene sequence: CDR1 SGHRS, CDR2 YFSETQ. As DNA, the CDR3 is TGCGCCAGCAGCTTGGAGTCGGGGCCGCATCAGCCCCAGCATTTT. This translates into CASSLESGPHQPQHF. The variable domain in full, completed from reference TRBV5-1 and TRBJ1-5, reads KAGVTQTPRYLIKTRGQQVTLSCSPISGHRSVSWYQQTPGQGLQFLFEYFSETQRNKGNFPGRFSGRQFSNSRSEMNVSTLELGDSALYLCASSLESGPHQPQHFGDGTRLSIL.

Many counts were recorded for this clonotype. The V and J genes are TRBV9 and TRBJ2-7, with 7 bases that match TRBD1. J was trimmed by 3 bases and V by 2 bases; bases with no gene match: 8. This CDR3 is built from 15 residues. Germline CDR1 is SGDLS and CDR2 is YYNGEE. CDR3 protein: CASSVDLTGNYEQYF. DNA of the CDR3: TGTGCCAGCAGCGTCGACCTGACAGGGAACTACGAGCAGTACTTC. Using reference TRBV9 and TRBJ2-7 for the parts outside the CDR3, the full variable domain is DSGVTQTPKHLITATGQRVTLRCSPRSGDLSVYWYQQSLDQGLQFLIQYYNGEERAKGNILERFSAQQFPDLHSELNLSSLELGDSALYFCASSVDLTGNYEQYFGPGTRLTVT.

The sample holds a few counts of this clonotype. The gene calls are TRBV12-3 or TRBV12-4 and TRBJ2-1; D possibly matches TRBD1 or TRBD2 (5 bases each). V shed 3 bases and J shed 8 bases, with 11 bases lying between them. The CDR3 spans 13 residues. The CDR3 reads CASSFPGRYEQFF. Written as DNA, the CDR3 is TGTGCCAGCAGTTTCCCAGGGAGATATGAGCAGTTCTTC.

The chain combines TRBV29-1 with TRBJ2-7; D might be TRBD1 or TRBD2, each matching 5 bases. The V end was cut by 5 bases, the J end by 6 bases, with 8 bases between. The CDR3 runs 10 residues. Germline V gene lookup returns CDR1 SQVTM and CDR2 ANQGSEA. The CDR3 nucleotides are TGCAGCGTTACGAGGGGCGAGCAGTACTTC. It yields the protein CSVTRGEQYF.

V gene TRBV12-3 or TRBV12-4 combines with J gene TRBJ2-5; no definite D call. V shed 1 base and J shed 1 base, with 10 bases lying between them. CDR3 length: 15 residues. The CDR3 loop is CASSLVGIGQETQYF. CDR3 DNA: TGTGCCAGCAGTTTAGTGGGGATTGGCCAAGAGACCCAGTACTTC.

This clonotype was picked up a small number of times. The CDR3 protein is CASSLSGGATGELFF. CDR3 DNA sequence: TGTGCCAGCAGCCTAAGCGGGGGGGCCACCGGGGAGCTGTTTTTT. The gene calls are TRBV11-2 and TRBJ2-2; 10 positions agree with TRBD2. Germline V gene sequence: CDR1 SGHAT, CDR2 FQNNGV. The CDR3 is 15 amino acids. V lost 5 bases and J lost 4; bases outside the gene matches: 4.

This clonotype was picked up many times. The chain joins TRBV20-1 to TRBJ2-1; D is perhaps TRBD2 (7 bases). The germline CDR1 and CDR2 sequences are DFQATT and SNEGSKA (reference sequence). The ends were cut back, 1 base at V and 13 bases at J, with 23 bases in the middle. The CDR3 contains 15 residues. CDR3 sequence: CSARAQAGQARPQFF. In DNA form, the CDR3 reads TGCAGTGCTAGAGCGCAAGCGGGACAAGCTCGACCTCAGTTCTTC.

This clonotype occurred many times. The CDR3 spells CASSLTGTTEAFF. The CDR3 DNA sequence: TGTGCCAGCAGTTTGACGGGTACCACTGAAGCTTTCTTT. The chain employs TRBV12-3 or TRBV12-4 and TRBJ1-1; D ambiguous. The CDR3 runs to 13 residues. The V and J ends lost 3 bases and 4 bases respectively, with 9 bases between them.

This clonotype was observed a few times. This sequence joins TRBV14 and TRBJ2-3; no reliable D call. V was cut by 4 bases and J by 7 bases, with 9 bases left in between. This CDR3 contains 12 residues. CDR1 SGHDN and CDR2 FVKESK come from the germline V gene. The CDR3 protein is CASSPPSNTQYF. The CDR3 DNA is TGTGCCAGCAGCCCTCCCTCGAATACGCAGTATTTT.

This clonotype was counted many times. The chain employs TRBV20-1 and TRBJ2-2, with 8 bases that match TRBD2. V shed 6 bases and J 0 bases; nucleotides not matched to a gene: 6. The length of the CDR3 is 15 residues. Germline loops: CDR1 DFQATT, CDR2 SNEGSKA (reference sequence). CDR3 protein: CSAILAGANTGELFF. The CDR3 DNA is TGCAGTGCGATCCTAGCGGGCGCGAACACCGGGGAGCTGTTTTTT.

The V call is TRBV7-9, the J call TRBJ1-1; D gene ambiguous. The CDR3 covers 15 residues. The V gene's germline CDR1 is SEHNR and CDR2 FQNEAQ (reference sequence). Between the trimmed V and J ends, which lost 4 bases and 1 base, there was a span of 13 bases. The CDR3 DNA reads as TGTGCCAGCAGCTCCCGGGCGGGGAGGAACACTGAAGCTTTCTTT. Translation: CASSSRAGRNTEAFF.

The chain carries TRBV5-5 and TRBJ2-7; D is tentatively TRBD1 or TRBD2 (6 bases each). V was cut by 5 bases and J by 3 bases, with 18 bases left in between. The germline V gene encodes CDR1 SGHKS and CDR2 YYEKEE (reference sequence). This CDR3 has 15 amino acids. CDR3 nucleotides: TGTGCCAGCAGTCACCCCGAAGGGGGGTTCTACGAGCAGTACTTC. This encodes CASSHPEGGFYEQYF.